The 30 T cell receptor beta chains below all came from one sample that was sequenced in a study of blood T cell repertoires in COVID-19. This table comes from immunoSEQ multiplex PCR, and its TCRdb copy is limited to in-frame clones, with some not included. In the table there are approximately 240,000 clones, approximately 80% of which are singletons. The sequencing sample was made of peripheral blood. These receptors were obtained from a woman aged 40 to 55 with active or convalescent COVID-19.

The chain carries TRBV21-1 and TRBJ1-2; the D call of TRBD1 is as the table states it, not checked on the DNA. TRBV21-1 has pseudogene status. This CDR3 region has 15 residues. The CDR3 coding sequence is TGTGCCAGCAGCCCCCGACAGTACTCTAACTATGGCTACACCTTC. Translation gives CASSPRQYSNYGYTF.

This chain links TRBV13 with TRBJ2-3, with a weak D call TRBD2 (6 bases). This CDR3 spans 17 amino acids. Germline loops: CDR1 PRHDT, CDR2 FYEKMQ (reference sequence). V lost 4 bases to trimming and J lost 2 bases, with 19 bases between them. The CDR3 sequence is CASSSPGTHADTDTQYF. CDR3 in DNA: TGTGCCAGCAGCTCACCCGGGACTCACGCCGACACAGATACGCAGTATTTT.

The CDR3 loop reads CASSLGLAGYTDTQYF. Here the CDR3 DNA reads TGTGCCAGCAGTTTAGGGCTAGCGGGGTACACAGATACGCAGTATTTT. The chain has TRBV28 and TRBJ2-3, with 9 positions matching TRBD2. The CDR3 sequence is 16 residues long. Germline V gene data show CDR1 as MDHEN and CDR2 as SYDVKM. The trim removed 2 bases at V and 2 bases at J, leaving 5 bases unmatched.

CDR3: CASSAVPYGPKDTSSYEQYV. CDR3 nucleotide sequence: TGTGCCAGCAGTGCCGTGCCTTATGGTCCCAAGGACACCAGCTCCTACGAGCAGTACGTC. The chain recombines TRBV6-4 with TRBJ2-7, with D tentatively TRBD1 (5 bases). Trimming removed 4 bases at V and 0 bases at J, with 28 bases between. The CDR3 has 20 amino acids. Germline V gene lookup returns CDR1 MRHNA and CDR2 SNTAGT.

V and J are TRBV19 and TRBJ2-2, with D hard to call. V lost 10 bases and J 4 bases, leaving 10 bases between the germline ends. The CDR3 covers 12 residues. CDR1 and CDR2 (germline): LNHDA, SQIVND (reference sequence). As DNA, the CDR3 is TGTGCCATTAGGACGGGCACCGGGGAGCTGTTTTTT. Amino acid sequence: CAIRTGTGELFF. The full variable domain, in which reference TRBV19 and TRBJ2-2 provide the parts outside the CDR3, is DGGITQSPKYLFRKEGQNVTLSCEQNLNHDAMYWYRQDPGQGLRLIYYSQIVNDFQKGDIAEGYSVSREKKESFPLTVTSAQKNPTAFYLCAIRTGTGELFFGEGSRLTVL.

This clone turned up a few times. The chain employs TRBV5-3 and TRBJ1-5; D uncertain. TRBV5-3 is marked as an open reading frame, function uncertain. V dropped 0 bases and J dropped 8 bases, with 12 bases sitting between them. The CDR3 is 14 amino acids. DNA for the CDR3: TGTGCCAGAAGCTTGGAAACAGCCAACAAGCCCCAGCATTTT. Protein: CARSLETANKPQHF.

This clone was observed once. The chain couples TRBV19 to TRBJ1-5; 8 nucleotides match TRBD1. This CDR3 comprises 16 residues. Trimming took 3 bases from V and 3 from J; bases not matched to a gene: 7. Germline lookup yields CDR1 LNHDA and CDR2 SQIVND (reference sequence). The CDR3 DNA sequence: TGTGCCAGTAGTATTCAGACAGGGGCGAACAATCAGCCCCAGCATTTT. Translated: CASSIQTGANNQPQHF.

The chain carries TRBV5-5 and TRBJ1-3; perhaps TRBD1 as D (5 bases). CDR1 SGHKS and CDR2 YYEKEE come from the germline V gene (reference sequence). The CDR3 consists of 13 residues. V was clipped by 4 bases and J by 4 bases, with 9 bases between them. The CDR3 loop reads CASSPAGGNTIYF. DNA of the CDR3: TGTGCCAGCAGCCCCGCAGGGGGAAACACCATATATTTT.

CDR3 sequence (DNA): TGTGCCAGCAGAACGGAGGGAAGGGGCTATGGCTACACCTTC. Residues: CASRTEGRGYGYTF. The V call is TRBV6-5, the J call TRBJ1-2, with D possibly being TRBD1 (5 bases). Between the trimmed V and J ends, which lost 6 bases and 4 bases, there was a span of 15 bases. The CDR3 runs to 14 residues. Germline V gene sequence: CDR1 MNHEY, CDR2 SVGAGI.

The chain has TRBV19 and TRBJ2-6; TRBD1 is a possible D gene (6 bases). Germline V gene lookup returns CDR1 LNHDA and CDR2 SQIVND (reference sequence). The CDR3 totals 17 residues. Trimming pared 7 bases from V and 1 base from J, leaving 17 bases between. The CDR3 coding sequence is TGTGCCAGTAAGGCTACTCCAACAGGGTCTGGGGCCAACGTCCTGACTTTC. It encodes CASKATPTGSGANVLTF.

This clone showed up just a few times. As DNA, the CDR3 is TGTGCCAGCAGCGTAAACCTCGGACAGGGAGGGACTGGAAACACCATATATTTT. Its protein product is CASSVNLGQGGTGNTIYF. The V and J genes are TRBV9 and TRBJ1-3; 8 nucleotides match TRBD1. This CDR3 spans 18 amino acids. Germline assignment: CDR1 SGDLS and CDR2 YYNGEE. J lost 2 bases, V lost 1 base, and 11 bases had no gene match.

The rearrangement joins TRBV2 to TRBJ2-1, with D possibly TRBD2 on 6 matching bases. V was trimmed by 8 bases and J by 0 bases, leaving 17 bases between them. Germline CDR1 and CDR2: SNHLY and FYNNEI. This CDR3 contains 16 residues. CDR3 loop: CASGLIPGDSYNEQFF. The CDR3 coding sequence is TGTGCCAGCGGCCTTATACCGGGGGACTCCTACAATGAGCAGTTCTTC.

The CDR3 nucleotides read TGTGCCAGCAGTTACTCGACTGGGGCCACCCTTGGCGAGCAGTACGTC. It is translated as CASSYSTGATLGEQYV. The chain has TRBV6-2 or TRBV6-3 and TRBJ2-7; D is possibly TRBD1 (5 bases). Germline lookup yields CDR1 MNHEY and CDR2 SVGEGT. The CDR3 has 16 amino acids. V was pared by 0 bases and J by 6 bases, with 18 bases between.

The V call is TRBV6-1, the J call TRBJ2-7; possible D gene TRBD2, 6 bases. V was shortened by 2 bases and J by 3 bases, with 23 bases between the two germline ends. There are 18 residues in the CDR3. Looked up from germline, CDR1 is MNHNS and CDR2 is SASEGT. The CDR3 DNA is TGTGCCAGCAGTGAATACGGCCCGGCTAGCGAAAAAATCTACGAGCAGTACGTC. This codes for CASSEYGPASEKIYEQYV.

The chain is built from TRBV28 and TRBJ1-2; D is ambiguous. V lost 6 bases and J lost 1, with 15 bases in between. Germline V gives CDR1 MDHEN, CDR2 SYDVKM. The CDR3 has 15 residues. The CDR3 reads CASSPTGENNYGYTF. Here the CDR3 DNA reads TGTGCCAGCAGCCCCACGGGTGAGAATAACTATGGCTACACCTTC.

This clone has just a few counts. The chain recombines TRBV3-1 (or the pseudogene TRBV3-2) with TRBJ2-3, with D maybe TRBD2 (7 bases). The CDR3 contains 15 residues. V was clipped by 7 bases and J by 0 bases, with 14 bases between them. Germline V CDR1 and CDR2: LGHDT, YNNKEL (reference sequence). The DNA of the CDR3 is TGTGCCAGCACCCCGCGGGGGCTTAGCACAGATACGCAGTATTTT. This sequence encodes CASTPRGLSTDTQYF.

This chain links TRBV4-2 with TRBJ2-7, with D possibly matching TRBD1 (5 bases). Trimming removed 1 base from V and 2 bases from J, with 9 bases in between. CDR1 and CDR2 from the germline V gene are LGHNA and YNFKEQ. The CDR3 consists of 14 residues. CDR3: CASSQVTVPYEQYF. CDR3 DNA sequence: TGTGCCAGCAGCCAAGTGACAGTTCCCTACGAGCAGTACTTC.

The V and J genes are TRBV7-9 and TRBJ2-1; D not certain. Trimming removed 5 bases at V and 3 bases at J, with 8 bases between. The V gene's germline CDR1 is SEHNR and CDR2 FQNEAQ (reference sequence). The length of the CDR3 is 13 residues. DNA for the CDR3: TGTGCCAGCAGCCCGCGCTACTACAATGAGCAGTTCTTC. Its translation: CASSPRYYNEQFF. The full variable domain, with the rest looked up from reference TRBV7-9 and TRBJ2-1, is DTGVSQNPRHKITKRGQNVTFRCDPISEHNRLYWYRQTLGQGPEFLTYFQNEAQLEKSRLLSDRFSAERPKGSFSTLEIQRTEQGDSAMYLCASSPRYYNEQFFGPGTRLTVL.

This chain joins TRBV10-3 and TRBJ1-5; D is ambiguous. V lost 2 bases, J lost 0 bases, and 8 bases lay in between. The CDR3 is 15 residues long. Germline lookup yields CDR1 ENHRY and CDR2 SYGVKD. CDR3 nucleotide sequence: TGTGCCATCAGTGAGGCTCAGAATAGCAATCAGCCCCAGCATTTT. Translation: CAISEAQNSNQPQHF.

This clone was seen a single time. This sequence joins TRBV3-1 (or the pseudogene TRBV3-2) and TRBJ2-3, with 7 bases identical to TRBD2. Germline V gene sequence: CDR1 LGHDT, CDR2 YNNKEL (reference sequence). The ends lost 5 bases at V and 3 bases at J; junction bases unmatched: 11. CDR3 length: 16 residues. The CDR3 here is CASSWATGGRTDTQYF. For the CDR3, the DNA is TGTGCCAGCAGCTGGGCAACGGGGGGTCGTACAGATACGCAGTATTTT.

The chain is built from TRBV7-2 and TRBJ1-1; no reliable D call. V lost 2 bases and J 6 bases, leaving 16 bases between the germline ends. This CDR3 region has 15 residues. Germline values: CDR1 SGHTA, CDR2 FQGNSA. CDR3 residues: CASSLKGAGSAEAFF. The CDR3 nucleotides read TGTGCCAGCAGCTTAAAAGGAGCGGGGAGCGCTGAAGCTTTCTTT.

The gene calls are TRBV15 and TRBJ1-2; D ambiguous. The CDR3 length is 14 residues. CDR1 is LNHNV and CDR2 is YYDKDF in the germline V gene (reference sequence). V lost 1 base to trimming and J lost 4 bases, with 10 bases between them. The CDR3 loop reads CATSRGGPTYGYTF. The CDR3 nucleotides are TGTGCCACCAGCAGAGGCGGGCCTACCTATGGCTACACCTTC.

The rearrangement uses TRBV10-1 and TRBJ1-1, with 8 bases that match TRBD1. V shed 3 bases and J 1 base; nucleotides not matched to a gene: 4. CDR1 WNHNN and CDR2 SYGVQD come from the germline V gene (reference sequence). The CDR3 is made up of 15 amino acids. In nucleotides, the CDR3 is TGCGCCAGCAGTGACTCACAGGGGGGGAACACTGAAGCTTTCTTT. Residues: CASSDSQGGNTEAFF.

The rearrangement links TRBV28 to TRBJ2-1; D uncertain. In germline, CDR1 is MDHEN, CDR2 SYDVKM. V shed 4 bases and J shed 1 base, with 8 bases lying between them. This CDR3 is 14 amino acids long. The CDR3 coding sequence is TGTGCCAGCAGTTCGCCGGGTTCCTACAATGAGCAGTTCTTC. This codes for CASSSPGSYNEQFF.

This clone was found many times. This chain's CDR3 is CAWSSGTGHSPLHF. CDR3 nucleotide sequence: TGTGCCTGGAGCTCGGGGACAGGTCATTCACCCCTCCACTTT. V usage is TRBV30 and J usage is TRBJ1-6, with 8 bases lining up with TRBD1. Germline lookup yields CDR1 GTSNPN and CDR2 SVGIG (reference sequence). This CDR3 has 14 residues. Trimming at V came to 3 bases and at J to 8 bases, leaving 6 bases not matched to a gene.

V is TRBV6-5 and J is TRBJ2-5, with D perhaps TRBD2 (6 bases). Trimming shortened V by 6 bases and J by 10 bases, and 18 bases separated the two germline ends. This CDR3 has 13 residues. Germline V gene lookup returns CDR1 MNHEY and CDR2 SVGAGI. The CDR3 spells CASSPTRSGDQYF. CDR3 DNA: TGTGCCAGCAGCCCAACTCGGTCGGGGGACCAGTACTTC.

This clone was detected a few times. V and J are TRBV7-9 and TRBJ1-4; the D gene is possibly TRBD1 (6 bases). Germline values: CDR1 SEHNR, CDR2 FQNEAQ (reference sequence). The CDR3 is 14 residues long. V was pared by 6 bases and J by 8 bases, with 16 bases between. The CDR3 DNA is TGTGCCAGCAGACCCGGGGGGGCGCGAGAAAAACTGTTTTTT. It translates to CASRPGGAREKLFF.

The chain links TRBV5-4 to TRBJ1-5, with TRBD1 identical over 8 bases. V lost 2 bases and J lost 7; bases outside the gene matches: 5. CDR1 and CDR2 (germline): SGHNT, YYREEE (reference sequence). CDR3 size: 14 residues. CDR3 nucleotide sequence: TGTGCCAGCAGCTTACAGGGGGAAGAGCAGCCCCAGCATTTT. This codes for CASSLQGEEQPQHF.

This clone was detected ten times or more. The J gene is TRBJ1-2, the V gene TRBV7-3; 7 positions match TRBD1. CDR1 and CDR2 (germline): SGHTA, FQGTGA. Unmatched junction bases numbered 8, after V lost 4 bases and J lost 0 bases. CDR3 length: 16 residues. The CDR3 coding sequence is TGTGCCAGCAGCTCCCATTCGGGGACAGCTAACTATGGCTACACCTTC. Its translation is CASSSHSGTANYGYTF. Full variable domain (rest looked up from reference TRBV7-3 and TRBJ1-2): GAGVSQTPSNKVTEKGKYVELRCDPISGHTALYWYRQSLGQGPEFLIYFQGTGAADDSGLPNDRFFAVRPEGSVSTLKIQRTERGDSAVYLCASSSHSGTANYGYTFGSGTRLTVV.

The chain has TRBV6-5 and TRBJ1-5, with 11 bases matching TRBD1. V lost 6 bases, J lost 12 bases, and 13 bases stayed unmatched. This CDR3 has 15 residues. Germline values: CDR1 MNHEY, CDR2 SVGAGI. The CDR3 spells CASSGIRGQGGIQHF. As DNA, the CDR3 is TGTGCCAGCAGCGGCATCAGGGGACAGGGGGGAATCCAGCATTTT.